These 8 T cell receptor beta chains share one sample of origin, sequenced in a study of technical replicates of blood from a handful of donors. Clones were sequenced by immunoSEQ multiplex PCR, and TCRdb holds only the in-frame ones, with some missing. The data show tens of thousands of clones, with just under 95% seen just once and 3% held by the top ten. Source material: PBMCs. All receptors come from a human donor in good health. Some clones in this sample may be carry-over from other donors' samples.

V usage is TRBV9 and J usage is TRBJ2-1, with TRBD2 matching 8 bases. Germline V gene sequence: CDR1 SGDLS, CDR2 YYNGEE. The CDR3 is made up of 16 amino acids. Trimming removed 0 bases from V and 2 bases from J; junction bases left unmatched: 4. The CDR3 here is CASSVGAGGPYNEQFF. The CDR3 DNA sequence: TGTGCCAGCAGCGTAGGGGCGGGGGGACCCTACAATGAGCAGTTCTTC.

V and J are TRBV28 and TRBJ1-3; D uncertain. V was shortened by 3 bases and J by 2 bases, with 8 bases between the two germline ends. CDR3 size: 14 residues. CDR1 and CDR2 (germline): MDHEN, SYDVKM. CDR3: CASSLGRTGNTIYF. DNA for the CDR3: TGTGCCAGCAGTTTGGGCAGGACTGGAAACACCATATATTTT.

The chain has TRBV21-1 and TRBJ1-1; whether TRBD1, the table's D call, matches the DNA was not checked. TRBV21-1 is tagged as a pseudogene. This CDR3 spans 16 amino acids. The CDR3 region has the DNA TGTGCCAGCAGCCAAAAACAGGCACGGAGGAACACTGAAGCTTTCTTT. Its translation: CASSQKQARRNTEAFF.

This chain joins TRBV7-3 and TRBJ2-5, with 7 positions matching TRBD2. Looked up from germline, CDR1 is SGHTA and CDR2 is FQGTGA. There are 15 residues in the CDR3. After removal of 2 bases from V and 2 bases from J, the junction contained 5 bases not matched to a gene. Written as DNA, the CDR3 is TGTGCCAGCAGCTTATTTATCGGGAGGCAAGAGACCCAGTACTTC. Translation gives CASSLFIGRQETQYF.

The genes are TRBV7-2 and TRBJ1-2; D is unclear. CDR1 and CDR2 (germline): SGHTA, FQGNSA. Trimming cost V 3 bases and J 8 bases, with 7 bases left between them. This CDR3 region has 11 residues. The CDR3 DNA sequence: TGTGCCAGCAGCTTCCCCTACGGCTACACCTTC. Translated, it gives CASSFPYGYTF.

The CDR3 reads CASRALGPGGTQYF. The CDR3 DNA is TGTGCCAGCAGAGCACTGGGACCAGGGGGAACCCAGTACTTC. The genes are TRBV7-2 and TRBJ2-5; 7 bases match TRBD1. V was clipped by 6 bases and J by 8 bases; unmatched bases: 12. The CDR3 loop spans 14 amino acids. Germline lookup yields CDR1 SGHTA and CDR2 FQGNSA.

The chain has TRBV7-2 and TRBJ1-1, with 7 bases that match TRBD1. This CDR3 spans 13 amino acids. The germline V gene has CDR1 SGHTA and CDR2 FQGNSA. The ends lost 4 bases at V and 1 base at J; junction bases unmatched: 0. CDR3 nucleotide sequence: TGTGCCAGCAGCTACAGGGGGAACACTGAAGCTTTCTTT. Its protein is CASSYRGNTEAFF.

The gene calls are TRBV27 and TRBJ2-7; 7 positions agree with TRBD1. The CDR3 loop spans 14 amino acids. V shed 3 bases and J 6 bases; nucleotides not matched to a gene: 8. Per germline, CDR1 MNHEY and CDR2 SMNVEV (reference sequence). Here the CDR3 DNA reads TGTGCCAGCAGTTTGGCAGGGGGAGTTTTCGAGCAGTACTTC. Encoded protein: CASSLAGGVFEQYF.